The 14 T cell receptor beta chains in this list originate from one sample, sequenced in a study of CD8 T cells in ankylosing spondylitis (dated by TCRdb to the late 2010s). Library method: 5' RACE. This sample was sequenced with an Illumina HiSeq 2500. TCRdb reanalyzed the raw reads on its own, using fastp at Q25 for trimming and MiXCR for clone calling, and kept in-frame beta chains. Rows with one shared CDR3 protein collapse into an entry with the most common genes and DNA. The sample table records 180,000 or so distinct CDR3 sequences; around a tenth of these occur just once. The top ten constitute around 29% of the sample. Sequencing input: blood, either unsorted or a sorted T cell fraction (not recorded which). All receptors derive from a male donor with ankylosing spondylitis or in good health (not recorded which).

This clonotype was found many times. In nucleotides, the CDR3 is TGCGCCAGCAGCTCCTTTGCTGGGGTCACCGGGGAGCTGTTTTTT. This sequence encodes CASSSFAGVTGELFF. This chain joins TRBV5-1 and TRBJ2-2; no clear D. V dropped 3 bases and J dropped 4 bases, with 13 bases sitting between them. The V gene's germline CDR1 is SGHRS and CDR2 YFSETQ. The CDR3 has 15 residues.

This clonotype was found many times. This chain links TRBV5-1 with TRBJ2-1, with TRBD2 matching over 7 bases. This CDR3 is built from 15 residues. CDR1 and CDR2 from the germline V gene are SGHRS and YFSETQ. Losses at the gene ends were 0 bases for V and 5 bases for J; bases not matched to a gene: 5. The CDR3 spells CASSLVAGEDNEQFF. The CDR3 nucleotides read TGCGCCAGCAGCTTGGTCGCGGGGGAGGACAATGAGCAGTTCTTC.

This chain uses TRBV2 with TRBJ2-7; D is ambiguous. The CDR3 covers 12 residues. Germline V lookup: CDR1 SNHLY, CDR2 FYNNEI. Trimming took off 5 bases at V and 4 bases at J, with 9 bases between the two ends. CDR3 sequence (DNA): TGTGCCAGCAGTCGGATTTATTACGAGCAGTACTTC. Translating it yields CASSRIYYEQYF.

This clonotype was observed at least ten times. The chain employs TRBV5-1 and TRBJ2-3; D call uncertain. Germline CDR1 reads SGHRS; CDR2 reads YFSETQ. The V and J ends lost 0 bases and 6 bases respectively, with 8 bases between them. The CDR3 spans 13 residues. The CDR3 reads CASSLVAGDTQYF. In DNA form, the CDR3 reads TGCGCCAGCAGCTTGGTGGCCGGCGATACGCAGTATTTT.

This clonotype was found a few times. The J gene is TRBJ2-7, the V gene TRBV7-2, with 7 bases lining up with TRBD2. Per the germline V gene, CDR1 is SGHTA and CDR2 is FQGNSA. The length of the CDR3 is 16 residues. J lost 0 bases, V lost 5 bases, and 10 bases had no gene match. CDR3 bases: TGTGCCAGCAGCCCAGAAGGTCCTAGCGGCTCCTACGAGCAGTACTTC. Protein: CASSPEGPSGSYEQYF.

This clonotype was seen repeatedly, ten times or more. The chain links TRBV10-3 to TRBJ2-3; 7 bases are a match to TRBD1. There are 15 residues in the CDR3. Trimming removed 3 bases from V and 2 bases from J; junction bases left unmatched: 5. CDR1 and CDR2 from the germline V gene are ENHRY and SYGVKD. The CDR3 loop is CAISDPGQPTDTQYF. The CDR3 DNA reads as TGTGCCATCAGTGACCCGGGACAGCCCACAGATACGCAGTATTTT.

Concerning this clonotype itself: A read error is possible here, since a much larger clone lies one base away. The V call is TRBV6-1, the J call TRBJ1-4, with TRBD1 matching 8 bases. The CDR3 sequence is 15 residues long. Germline loops: CDR1 MNHNS, CDR2 SASEGT. This CDR3 is CASRSSGTGYEKLLF. The DNA for the CDR3 is TGTGCCAGCAGAAGCTCCGGGACAGGTTATGAAAAACTGCTTTTT.

The chain is built from TRBV12-3 or TRBV12-4 and TRBJ2-1, with 12 bases aligning to TRBD2. Unmatched junction bases numbered 6, after V lost 5 bases and J lost 7 bases. The CDR3 loop spans 15 amino acids. CDR3 protein: CASSVPSGGANEQFF. CDR3 DNA sequence: TGTGCCAGCAGTGTCCCTAGCGGGGGGGCAAATGAGCAGTTCTTC.

In the case of this clonotype: Possible read error: a much larger clone is one base away. The rearrangement uses TRBV12-3 or TRBV12-4 and TRBJ1-6; D remains unclear. The CDR3 spans 16 residues. The CDR3 DNA follows: TGTGCCCGCAGTTTGGACTCCGGAGGGCGAAATTCACCCCTCCACTTT. This codes for CARSLDSGGRNSPLHF.

This clonotype has more than one count but fewer than ten. The V and J genes are TRBV5-1 and TRBJ2-3; TRBD2 matches 7 bases. The CDR3 sequence is 16 residues long. Looked up from germline, CDR1 is SGHRS and CDR2 is YFSETQ. J lost 0 bases, V lost 3 bases, and 7 bases had no gene match. In DNA, the CDR3 is TGCGCCAGCAGCTATGGGACTACTCGAAGCACAGATACGCAGTATTTT. This translates into CASSYGTTRSTDTQYF.

About this clonotype itself: A much more abundant neighbour one base away suggests this may be a read error. The chain joins TRBV6-1 to TRBJ2-7; D remains unclear. Germline loops: CDR1 MNHNS, CDR2 SASEGT. The CDR3 sequence is 15 residues long. The CDR3 DNA sequence: TGTACCAGCAGTGAAGCATCAGGTACGACCTACGAGCAGTACTTC. This encodes CTSSEASGTTYEQYF.

On this clonotype itself: This could be a read error, since a much larger clone is one nucleotide away. The rearrangement links TRBV4-2 to TRBJ2-6; a weak D match, TRBD2 (5 bases). CDR1 is LGHNA and CDR2 is YNFKEQ in the germline V gene. This CDR3 region has 17 residues. The CDR3 nucleotides are TGTGCCATCAGCCTTTCATCCGGGGTCTCTGGGGCCAACGTCCTGACTTTC. Translated: CAISLSSGVSGANVLTF.

This clonotype has a count of ten or more. This chain uses TRBV5-1 with TRBJ1-1; D remains unclear. The ends were cut back, 0 bases at V and 3 bases at J, with 15 bases in the middle. CDR3 length equals 16 residues. Per the germline V gene, CDR1 is SGHRS and CDR2 is YFSETQ. CDR3 nucleotide sequence: TGCGCCAGCAGCTTGGGTGCAGGCGGACCCCACACTGAAGCTTTCTTT. This sequence encodes CASSLGAGGPHTEAFF. Full variable domain (missing parts from reference TRBV5-1 and TRBJ1-1): KAGVTQTPRYLIKTRGQQVTLSCSPISGHRSVSWYQQTPGQGLQFLFEYFSETQRNKGNFPGRFSGRQFSNSRSEMNVSTLELGDSALYLCASSLGAGGPHTEAFFGQGTRLTVV.

At least ten counts were recorded for this clonotype. The genes are TRBV6-2 or TRBV6-3 and TRBJ1-6; 8 bases map to TRBD1. The V and J ends lost 8 bases and 11 bases, in that order; junction bases with no gene match: 8. Germline values: CDR1 MNHEY, CDR2 SVGEGT. CDR3 size: 13 residues. The CDR3 DNA reads TGTGCCAGCGGCGACAGGGGTAGAACACCCCTCCACTTT. It is translated as CASGDRGRTPLHF.